These 21 T cell receptor beta chains were sequenced from one sample in a study of glioma-infiltrating T cells. Amplification of TCR alpha and beta CDR3 regions from RNA used iRepertoire nested multiplex PCR. Using its own MiXCR run on the multiplex PCR reads, TCRdb lists one record per CDR3 protein. The repertoire holds under 200,000 distinct CDR3 sequences, with about 32% as singletons. Sequenced material: glioma tissue, nonneoplastic brain tissue, or PBMCs (not recorded which). The receptors stem from a human donor with low-grade glioma or glioblastoma, undergoing nonglioma brain surgery, or in good health (not recorded which).

This clonotype appeared many times. This sequence joins TRBV28 and TRBJ2-6; D is unresolved. From germline, CDR1 is MDHEN and CDR2 SYDVKM. This CDR3 contains 15 residues. V was shortened by 6 bases and J by 0 bases, with 9 bases between the two germline ends. CDR3 in amino acids: CASRASNSGANVLTF. In DNA form, the CDR3 reads TGTGCCAGCAGGGCTAGTAACTCTGGGGCCAACGTCCTGACTTTC.

This clonotype was observed a few times. The chain has TRBV10-3 and TRBJ2-1; tentative D call: TRBD2 (5 bases). This CDR3 contains 15 residues. V lost 6 bases and J lost 0, with 12 bases in between. Looked up from germline, CDR1 is ENHRY and CDR2 is SYGVKD. The CDR3 here is CAISPSSSSYNEQFF. As DNA, the CDR3 is TGTGCCATCAGCCCGTCTAGCAGCTCCTACAATGAGCAGTTCTTC.

This clonotype was picked up many times. The chain couples TRBV7-2 to TRBJ2-7; D is unresolved. The germline V gene encodes CDR1 SGHTA and CDR2 FQGNSA. Trimming pared 1 base from V and 0 bases from J, leaving 10 bases between. This CDR3 spans 15 amino acids. For the CDR3, the DNA is TGTGCCAGCAGCTTAGACGGGTTGAGCTCCTACGAGCAGTACTTC. Translated: CASSLDGLSSYEQYF.

A note on this clonotype: A much larger clone sits a single nucleotide away, making a read error possible. V gene TRBV7-9 combines with J gene TRBJ2-3; D remains ambiguous. CDR1 is SEHNR and CDR2 is FQNEAQ in the germline V gene (reference sequence). The CDR3 loop spans 15 amino acids. V was trimmed by 5 bases and J by 6 bases, leaving 18 bases between them. The CDR3 DNA reads as TGTGCCAGCAGCACTGCCTTGGGAATCGGGGATACGCAGTATTTT. Its protein is CASSTALGIGDTQYF.

This clonotype has a count of ten or more. The V call is TRBV27, the J call TRBJ1-1; D perhaps matches TRBD1 (5 bases). Trimming removed 6 bases at V and 0 bases at J, with 17 bases between. Germline V CDR1 and CDR2: MNHEY, SMNVEV (reference sequence). The CDR3 consists of 16 residues. The CDR3 DNA follows: TGTGCCAGCAGGGCAGGCAGGGTAGCCCTGAACACTGAAGCTTTCTTT. Protein: CASRAGRVALNTEAFF.

This clonotype was picked up many times. The V call is TRBV7-9, the J call TRBJ1-2, with no clear D. CDR1 and CDR2 (germline): SEHNR, FQNEAQ (reference sequence). CDR3 length equals 12 residues. V shed 5 bases and J shed 8 bases, with 12 bases lying between them. In DNA form, the CDR3 reads TGTGCCAGCAGCCGAGAGAGGTGGGGCTACACCTTC. This translates into CASSRERWGYTF.

The table lists this clonotype with many counts. The chain has TRBV6-1 and TRBJ2-4, with TRBD2 identical over 9 bases. The CDR3 consists of 18 residues. Unmatched junction bases numbered 16, after V lost 5 bases and J lost 5 bases. Germline CDR1 MNHNS, CDR2 SASEGT. CDR3 sequence reads: CASSFLFAGGPDQNIQYF. The CDR3 DNA reads TGTGCCAGCAGTTTCCTCTTCGCGGGAGGGCCCGACCAAAACATTCAGTACTTC.

About this clonotype: This may be a read error, as it is one base from a much larger clone. The chain joins TRBV24-1 to TRBJ2-2; D remains unclear. The germline V gene has CDR1 KGHDR and CDR2 SFDVKD. Trimming stripped 4 bases from V and 10 bases from J, with 18 bases between. This CDR3 comprises 15 residues. CDR3 protein: CATSDRTDVYVELFF. The CDR3 coding sequence is TGTGCCACCAGTGACAGGACGGACGTATATGTGGAGCTGTTTTTT.

This clonotype was recorded many times. This chain joins TRBV7-6 and TRBJ2-5; TRBD2 agrees at 12 bases. The CDR3 length is 15 residues. V shed 5 bases and J 2 bases; nucleotides not matched to a gene: 3. Germline values: CDR1 SGHVS, CDR2 FNYEAQ. CDR3 in DNA: TGTGCCAGCAGCCTGACTAGCGGGGGACAAGAGACCCAGTACTTC. It codes for CASSLTSGGQETQYF. Together with reference TRBV7-6 and TRBJ2-5, the CDR3 gives the full variable domain: GAGVSQSPRYKVTKRGQDVALRCDPISGHVSLYWYRQALGQGPEFLTYFNYEAQQDKSGLPNDRFSAERPEGSISTLTIQRTEQRDSAMYRCASSLTSGGQETQYFGPGTRLLVL.

This clonotype was detected many times. CDR3 sequence reads: CASSLSKGDTEAFF. CDR3 coding DNA: TGTGCCAGCAGTTTATCCAAAGGAGACACTGAAGCTTTCTTT. J is TRBJ1-1 and V is TRBV28; D unclear. V was cut by 1 base and J by 3 bases, with 9 bases left in between. The CDR3 is made up of 14 amino acids. Germline V gene data show CDR1 as MDHEN and CDR2 as SYDVKM.

The chain recombines TRBV4-1 with TRBJ2-3; the D gene is possibly TRBD2 (5 bases). V lost 1 base to trimming and J lost 2 bases, with 7 bases between them. In germline, CDR1 is MGHRA, CDR2 YSYEKL. This CDR3 has 14 amino acids. As DNA, the CDR3 is TGCGCCAGCAGCCAAGTGGAGGACACAGATACGCAGTATTTT. The encoded protein is CASSQVEDTDTQYF.

There are many counts of this clonotype. The chain links TRBV7-8 to TRBJ2-3, with a tentative D call TRBD1 (5 bases). The CDR3 covers 15 residues. V dropped 4 bases and J dropped 0 bases, with 11 bases sitting between them. Per germline, CDR1 SGHVS and CDR2 FQNEAQ. The CDR3 loop is CASSSTGTSTDTQYF. The CDR3 bases are TGTGCCAGCAGCTCAACAGGAACTAGCACAGATACGCAGTATTTT.

With respect to this clonotype: A read error may explain this, as a much larger clone is one base away. The J gene is TRBJ2-3, the V gene TRBV5-4; 9 nucleotides line up with TRBD2. CDR1 and CDR2 (germline): SGHNT, YYREEE (reference sequence). The CDR3 contains 17 residues. Here the CDR3 DNA reads TGTGCCAGCAGCACCGGGACTAGCAGACCTCATGCAGATATGCAGTATTTT. This translates into CASSTGTSRPHADMQYF. The whole variable domain, filled in from reference TRBV5-4 and TRBJ2-3, reads ETGVTQSPTHLIKTRGQQVTLRCSSQSGHNTVSWYQQALGQGPQFIFQYYREEENGRGNFPPRFSGLQFPNYSSELNVNALELDDSALYLCASSTGTSRPHADMQYFGPGTRLTVL.

V and J are TRBV5-1 and TRBJ2-1, with TRBD2 identical over 8 bases. CDR3 size: 17 residues. V shed 2 bases, J shed 0 bases, and the junction held 7 bases outside the gene matches. Looked up from germline, CDR1 is SGHRS and CDR2 is YFSETQ. Here the CDR3 reads CASSFRTSTSSYNEQFF. The CDR3 DNA is TGCGCCAGCAGCTTTAGGACTAGCACGAGCTCCTACAATGAGCAGTTCTTC.

Concerning this clonotype itself: A much larger clone differs by one base, so this may be a read error. The rearrangement links TRBV7-3 to TRBJ1-1; the match to TRBD1 covers 8 bases. The V and J ends lost 1 base and 4 bases, in that order; junction bases with no gene match: 8. The germline V gene has CDR1 SGHTA and CDR2 FQGTGA. The CDR3 extends over 16 amino acids. DNA of the CDR3: TGTGCCAGCAGCTTAAATCCCGGGGACAGGAGCACTGAAGCTTTCTTT. It translates to CASSLNPGDRSTEAFF.

Concerning this clonotype: A much larger clonotype is one base distant, so this may be a read error. This chain links TRBV20-1 with TRBJ2-5, with TRBD1 matching 8 bases. Per the germline V gene, CDR1 is DFQATT and CDR2 is SNEGSKA (reference sequence). There are 13 residues in the CDR3. Written as DNA, the CDR3 is TGCAGTGCTAGCCCTCAGGGGGCATTGACCCAGTGCTTC. This encodes CSASPQGALTQCF.

This clonotype was observed many times. The CDR3 is CASSFGDSQRGYTF. CDR3 sequence (DNA): TGTGCCAGCAGCTTCGGGGACAGCCAGAGAGGCTACACCTTC. The J gene is TRBJ1-2, the V gene TRBV7-9; 7 nucleotides agree with TRBD1. V shed 3 bases, J shed 8 bases, and the junction held 9 bases outside the gene matches. Germline CDR1 and CDR2: SEHNR and FQNEAQ (reference sequence). The CDR3 has 14 amino acids.

This clonotype was seen many times. The chain employs TRBV6-1 and TRBJ2-7; TRBD2 matches 10 bases. Looked up from germline, CDR1 is MNHNS and CDR2 is SASEGT. The CDR3 has 15 residues. V shed 5 bases, J shed 2 bases, and the junction held 6 bases outside the gene matches. CDR3 loop: CASSTGTSATYEQYF. DNA of the CDR3: TGTGCCAGCAGTACCGGGACTAGCGCGACCTACGAGCAGTACTTC.

This clonotype was picked up many times. This chain links TRBV27 with TRBJ2-7, with D perhaps TRBD2 (6 bases). Germline CDR1 MNHEY, CDR2 SMNVEV (reference sequence). Trimming took 4 bases from V and 3 from J, leaving 16 bases between them. CDR3 size: 15 residues. The CDR3 DNA reads as TGTGCCAGCAGTTCTTTCGGGAGTTGGGACTACGAGCAGTACTTC. This encodes CASSSFGSWDYEQYF.

This clonotype was counted ten times or more. This chain connects TRBV12-3 or TRBV12-4 to TRBJ2-3; 9 bases are shared with TRBD2. V gave up 4 bases and J gave up 2 bases; unmatched junction bases: 4. The CDR3 is 15 residues long. This CDR3 is CASSSASGITDTQYF. The CDR3 region has the DNA TGTGCCAGCAGTTCGGCTAGCGGGATCACAGATACGCAGTATTTT.

In the case of this clonotype: This may be a read error: a much more frequent sequence differs by one nucleotide. V usage is TRBV7-6 and J usage is TRBJ2-7; D is perhaps TRBD1 or TRBD2 (7 bases each). V lost 5 bases and J lost 7, with 18 bases in between. The CDR3 contains 14 residues. From germline, CDR1 is SGHVS and CDR2 FNYEAQ. CDR3 DNA sequence: TGTGCCAGCAGCCCGGGACAGTGGGGGGGTGAGCAGTACTTC. Translated: CASSPGQWGGEQYF.